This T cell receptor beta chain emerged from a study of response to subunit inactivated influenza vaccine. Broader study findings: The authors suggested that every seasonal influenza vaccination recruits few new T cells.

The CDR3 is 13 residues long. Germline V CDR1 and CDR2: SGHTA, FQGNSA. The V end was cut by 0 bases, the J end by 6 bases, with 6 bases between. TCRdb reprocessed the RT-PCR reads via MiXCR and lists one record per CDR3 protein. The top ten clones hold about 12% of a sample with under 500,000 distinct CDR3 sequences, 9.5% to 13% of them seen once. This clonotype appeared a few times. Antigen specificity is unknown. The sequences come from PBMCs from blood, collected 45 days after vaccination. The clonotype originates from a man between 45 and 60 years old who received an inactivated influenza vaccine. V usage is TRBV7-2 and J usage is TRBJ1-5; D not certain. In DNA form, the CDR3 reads TGTGCCAGCAGCTTAGCGGTTGTTCAGCCCCAGCATTTT. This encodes CASSLAVVQPQHF.